This entry describes one T cell receptor beta chain. This sample is drawn from a study of T cells in tuberculosis. Background on the study: The T cells targeted glucose monomycolate, a mycobacterial lipid, via CD1B.

Trimming left V 2 bases short and J 1 base short, with 7 bases between. The CDR3 spans 14 residues. Germline CDR1 and CDR2: MNHNY and SVGAGI (reference sequence). No alpha-beta pairing information exists for these sequences. The repertoire was sequenced with immunoSEQ multiplex PCR; TCRdb's copy has only in-frame clones and lacks some. This table has 55,000 to 65,000 clones, 81% appearing once. Sorting used thawed, overnight-rested PBMC stained with anti-CD3, a viability dye and GMM-loaded CD1B tetramer. The lipid loaded on the CD1B tetramers was C32 glucose monomycolate from Rhodococcus equi. Tetramer-sorted PBMC had been CD14 monocyte-depleted before freezing. Regarding the study as a whole: The stringent gate may have excluded weak CD1B-GMM tetramer binders.

The TCR sequence derives from an adult woman with latent tuberculosis. The sample was CD1b-GMM tetramer-negative cells sorted from PBMCs. V is TRBV6-6 and J is TRBJ2-3; D might be TRBD2 (5 bases). CDR3 loop: CASSYTAGTDTQYF. The DNA for the CDR3 is TGTGCCAGCAGTTACACAGCGGGCACAGATACGCAGTATTTT.